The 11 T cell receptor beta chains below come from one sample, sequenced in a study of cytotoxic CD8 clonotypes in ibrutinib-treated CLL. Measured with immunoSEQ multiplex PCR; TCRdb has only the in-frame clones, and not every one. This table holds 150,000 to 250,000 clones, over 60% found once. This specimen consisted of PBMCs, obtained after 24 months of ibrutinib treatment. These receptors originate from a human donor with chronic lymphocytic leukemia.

The CDR3 reads CASSPGALDYEQYF. CDR3 bases: TGTGCCAGCAGCCCGGGGGCGCTGGATTACGAGCAGTACTTC. J is TRBJ2-7 and V is TRBV9; either TRBD1 or TRBD2 may fit D (6 bases each). Germline V lookup: CDR1 SGDLS, CDR2 YYNGEE. V lost 4 bases and J lost 4, with 15 bases in between. The CDR3 loop spans 14 amino acids.

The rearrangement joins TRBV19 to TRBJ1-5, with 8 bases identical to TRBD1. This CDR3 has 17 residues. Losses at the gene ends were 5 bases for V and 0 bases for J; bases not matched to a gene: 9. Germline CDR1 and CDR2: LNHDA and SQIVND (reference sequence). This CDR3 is CASSFLDRDHSNQPQHF. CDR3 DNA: TGTGCCAGTAGTTTCCTGGACAGGGACCATAGCAATCAGCCCCAGCATTTT.

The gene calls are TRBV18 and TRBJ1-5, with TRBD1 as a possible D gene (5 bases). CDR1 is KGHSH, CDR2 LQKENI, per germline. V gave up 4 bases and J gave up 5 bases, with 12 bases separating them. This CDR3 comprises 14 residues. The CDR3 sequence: CASSLDSGYQPQHF. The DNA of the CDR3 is TGTGCCAGCTCACTTGACAGTGGTTATCAGCCCCAGCATTTT. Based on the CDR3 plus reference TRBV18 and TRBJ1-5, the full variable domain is NAGVMQNPRHLVRRRGQEARLRCSPMKGHSHVYWYRQLPEEGLKFMVYLQKENIIDESGMPKERFSAEFPKEGPSILRIQQVVRGDSAAYFCASSLDSGYQPQHFGDGTRLSIL.

The CDR3 region is CASNLAGTDTQYF. In DNA form, the CDR3 reads TGTGCCAGCAACTTAGCGGGCACAGATACGCAGTATTTT. The chain links TRBV27 to TRBJ2-3; D is possibly TRBD2 (6 bases). Germline V lookup: CDR1 MNHEY, CDR2 SMNVEV (reference sequence). The ends were cut back, 7 bases at V and 1 base at J, with 9 bases in the middle. The CDR3 length is 13 residues.

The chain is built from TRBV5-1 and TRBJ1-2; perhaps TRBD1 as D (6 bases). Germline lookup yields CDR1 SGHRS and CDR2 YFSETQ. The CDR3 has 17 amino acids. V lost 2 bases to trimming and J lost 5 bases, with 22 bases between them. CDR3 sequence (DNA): TGCGCCAGCAGCTTAGAGGCCGGGACACCAGCATCTTATGGCTACACCTTC. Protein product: CASSLEAGTPASYGYTF.

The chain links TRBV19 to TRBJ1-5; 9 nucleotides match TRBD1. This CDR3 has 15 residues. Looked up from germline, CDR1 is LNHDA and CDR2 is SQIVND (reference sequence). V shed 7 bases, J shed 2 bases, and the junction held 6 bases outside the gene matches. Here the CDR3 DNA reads TGTGCCAGTACCCAACAGGGGGCTGGCAATCAGCCCCAGCATTTT. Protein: CASTQQGAGNQPQHF.

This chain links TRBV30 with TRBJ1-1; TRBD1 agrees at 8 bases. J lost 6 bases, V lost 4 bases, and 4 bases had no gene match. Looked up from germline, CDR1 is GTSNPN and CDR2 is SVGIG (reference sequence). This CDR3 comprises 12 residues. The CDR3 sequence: CAWNGDRPEAFF. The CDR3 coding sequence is TGTGCCTGGAACGGGGACAGGCCTGAAGCTTTCTTT.

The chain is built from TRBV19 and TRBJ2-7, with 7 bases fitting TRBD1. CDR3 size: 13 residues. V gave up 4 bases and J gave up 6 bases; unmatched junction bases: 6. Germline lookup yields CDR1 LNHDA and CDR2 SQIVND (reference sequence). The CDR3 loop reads CASSRVRQGEQYF. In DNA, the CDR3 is TGTGCCAGTAGTAGGGTTCGACAGGGCGAGCAGTACTTC.

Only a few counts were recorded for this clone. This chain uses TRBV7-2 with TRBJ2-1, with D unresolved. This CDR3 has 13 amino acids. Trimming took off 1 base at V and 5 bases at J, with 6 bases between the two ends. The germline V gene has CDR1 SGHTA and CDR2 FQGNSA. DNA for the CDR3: TGTGCCAGCAGCTTAGATGGGGACAATGAGCAGTTCTTC. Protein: CASSLDGDNEQFF. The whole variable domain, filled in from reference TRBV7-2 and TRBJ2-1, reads GAGVSQSPSNKVTEKGKDVELRCDPISGHTALYWYRQSLGQGLEFLIYFQGNSAPDKSGLPSDRFSAERTGGSVSTLTIQRTQQEDSAVYLCASSLDGDNEQFFGPGTRLTVL.

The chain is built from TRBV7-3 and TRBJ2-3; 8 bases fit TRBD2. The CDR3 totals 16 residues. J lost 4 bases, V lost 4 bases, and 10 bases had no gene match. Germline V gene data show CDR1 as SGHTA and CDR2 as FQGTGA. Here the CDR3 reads CASSSGAGVYPDTQYF. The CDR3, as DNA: TGTGCCAGCAGCTCGGGAGCGGGAGTATATCCAGATACGCAGTATTTT.

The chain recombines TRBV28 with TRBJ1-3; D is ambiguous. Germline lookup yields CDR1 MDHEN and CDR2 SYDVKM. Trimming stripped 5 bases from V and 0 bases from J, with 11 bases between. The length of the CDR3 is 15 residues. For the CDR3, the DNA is TGTGCCAGCAGTCGTACCCAAATCTCTGGAAACACCATATATTTT. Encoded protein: CASSRTQISGNTIYF.